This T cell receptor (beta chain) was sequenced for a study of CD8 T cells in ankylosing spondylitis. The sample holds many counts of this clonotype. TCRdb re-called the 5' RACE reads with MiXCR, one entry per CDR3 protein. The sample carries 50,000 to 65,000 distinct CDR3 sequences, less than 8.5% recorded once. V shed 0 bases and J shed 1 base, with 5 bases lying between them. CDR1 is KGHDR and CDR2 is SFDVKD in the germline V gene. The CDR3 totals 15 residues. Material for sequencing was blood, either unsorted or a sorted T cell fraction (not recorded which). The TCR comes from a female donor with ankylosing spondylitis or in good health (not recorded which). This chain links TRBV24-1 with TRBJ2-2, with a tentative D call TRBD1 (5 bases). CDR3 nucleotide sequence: TGTGCCACCAGTGATTTGGGACAGAACACCGGGGAGCTGTTTTTT. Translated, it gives CATSDLGQNTGELFF.